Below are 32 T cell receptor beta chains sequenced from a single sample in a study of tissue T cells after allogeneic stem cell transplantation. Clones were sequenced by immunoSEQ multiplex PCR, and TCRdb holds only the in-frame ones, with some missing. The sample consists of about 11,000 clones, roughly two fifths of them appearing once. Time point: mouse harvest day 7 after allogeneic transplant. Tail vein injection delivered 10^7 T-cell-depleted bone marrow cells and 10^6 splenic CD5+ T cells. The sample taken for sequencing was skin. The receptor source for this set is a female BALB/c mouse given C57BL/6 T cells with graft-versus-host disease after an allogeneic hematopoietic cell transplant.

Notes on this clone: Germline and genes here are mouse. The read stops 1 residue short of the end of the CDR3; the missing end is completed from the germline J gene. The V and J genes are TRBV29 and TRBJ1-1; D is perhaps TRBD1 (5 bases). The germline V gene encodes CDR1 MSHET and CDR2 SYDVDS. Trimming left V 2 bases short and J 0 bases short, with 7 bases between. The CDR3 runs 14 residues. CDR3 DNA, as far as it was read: TGTGCTAGCAGTTTAGGGGGGGCAAACACAGAAGTCTTC. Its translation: CASSLGGANTEVF. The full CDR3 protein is CASSLGGANTEVFF. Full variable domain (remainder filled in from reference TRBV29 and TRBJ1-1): DMKVTQMPRYLIKRMGENVLLECGQDMSHETMYWYRQDPGLGLQLIYISYDVDSNSEGDIPKGYRVSRKKREHFSLILDSAKTNQTSVYFCASSLGGANTEVFFGKGTRLTVV.

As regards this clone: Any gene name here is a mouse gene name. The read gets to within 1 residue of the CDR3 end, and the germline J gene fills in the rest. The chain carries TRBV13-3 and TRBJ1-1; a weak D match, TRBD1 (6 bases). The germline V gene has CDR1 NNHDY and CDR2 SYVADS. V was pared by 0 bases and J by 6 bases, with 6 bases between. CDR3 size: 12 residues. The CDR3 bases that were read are TGTGCCAGCAGTGATGACAGGGCAGAAGTCTTC. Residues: CASSDDRAEVF. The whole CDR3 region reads CASSDDRAEVFF.

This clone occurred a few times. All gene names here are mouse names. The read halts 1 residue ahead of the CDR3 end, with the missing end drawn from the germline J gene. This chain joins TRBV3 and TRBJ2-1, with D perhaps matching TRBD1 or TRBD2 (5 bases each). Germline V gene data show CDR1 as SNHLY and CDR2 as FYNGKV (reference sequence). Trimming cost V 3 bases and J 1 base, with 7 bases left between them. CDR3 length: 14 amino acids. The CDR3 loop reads CASSLGRNYAEQFF. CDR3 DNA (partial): TGTGCCAGCAGCTTGGGACGGAACTATGCTGAGCAGTTC.

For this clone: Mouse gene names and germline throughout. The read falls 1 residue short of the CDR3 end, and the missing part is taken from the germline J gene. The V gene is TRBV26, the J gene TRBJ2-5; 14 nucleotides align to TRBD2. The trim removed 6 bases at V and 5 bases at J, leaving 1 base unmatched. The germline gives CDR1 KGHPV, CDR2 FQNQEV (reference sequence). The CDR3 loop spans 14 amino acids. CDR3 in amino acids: CASRGLGGRDTQYF. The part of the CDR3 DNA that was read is TGTGCCAGCAGGGGACTGGGGGGGCGAGACACCCAGTAC.

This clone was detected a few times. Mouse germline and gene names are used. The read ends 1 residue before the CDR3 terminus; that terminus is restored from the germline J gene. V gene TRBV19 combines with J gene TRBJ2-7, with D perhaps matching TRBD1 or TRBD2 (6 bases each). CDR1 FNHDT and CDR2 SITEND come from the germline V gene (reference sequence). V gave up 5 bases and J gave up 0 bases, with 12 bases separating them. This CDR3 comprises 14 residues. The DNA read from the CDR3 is TGTGCCAGCAGCCCGAGGGGGGACTCCTATGAACAGTAC. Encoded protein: CASSPRGDSYEQY. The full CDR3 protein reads CASSPRGDSYEQYF.

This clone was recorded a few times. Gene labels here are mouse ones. Partial CDR3 DNA: TGTGCCAGCAGTGATGCAGGGGGCCCTATAGAACAGTAC. Translated: CASSDAGGPIEQY. The complete CDR3 reads CASSDAGGPIEQYF. V is TRBV13-3 and J is TRBJ2-7; TRBD1 matches at 8 bases. The read comes to an end 1 residue before the CDR3 does, leaving the germline J gene to fill in the end. The ends lost 0 bases at V and 7 bases at J; junction bases unmatched: 6. Germline V CDR1 and CDR2: NNHDY, SYVADS. This CDR3 spans 14 amino acids.

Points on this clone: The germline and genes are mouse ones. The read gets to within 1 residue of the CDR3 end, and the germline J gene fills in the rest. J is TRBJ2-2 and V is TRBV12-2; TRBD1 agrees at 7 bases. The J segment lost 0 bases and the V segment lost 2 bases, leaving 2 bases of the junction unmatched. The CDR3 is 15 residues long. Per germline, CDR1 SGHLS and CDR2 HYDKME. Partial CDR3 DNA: TGTGCCAGCTCTCGGGACAGATCAAACACCGGGCAGCTCTAC. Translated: CASSRDRSNTGQLY. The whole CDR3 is CASSRDRSNTGQLYF.

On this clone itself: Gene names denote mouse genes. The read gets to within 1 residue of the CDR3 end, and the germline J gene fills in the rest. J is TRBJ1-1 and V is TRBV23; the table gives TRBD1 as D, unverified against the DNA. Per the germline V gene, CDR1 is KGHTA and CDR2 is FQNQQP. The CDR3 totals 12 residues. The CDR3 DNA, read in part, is TGCTCCAGCAGTCCGACAGGGGGAAGAGTCTTC. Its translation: CSSSPTGGRVF. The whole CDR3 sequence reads CSSSPTGGRVFF.

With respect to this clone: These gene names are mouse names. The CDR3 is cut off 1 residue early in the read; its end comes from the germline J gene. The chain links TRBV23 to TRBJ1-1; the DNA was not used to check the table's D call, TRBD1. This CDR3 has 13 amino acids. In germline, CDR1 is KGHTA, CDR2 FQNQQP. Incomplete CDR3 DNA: TGCTCCAGCAGTTGGACAGGGGGCCCAGAAGTCTTC. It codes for CSSSWTGGPEVF. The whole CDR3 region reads CSSSWTGGPEVFF.

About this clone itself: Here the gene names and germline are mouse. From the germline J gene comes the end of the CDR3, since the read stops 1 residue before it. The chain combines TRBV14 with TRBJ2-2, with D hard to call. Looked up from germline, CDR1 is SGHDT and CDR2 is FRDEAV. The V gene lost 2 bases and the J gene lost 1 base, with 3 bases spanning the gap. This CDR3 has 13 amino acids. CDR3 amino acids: CASSFQNTGQLYF. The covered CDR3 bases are TGTGCCAGCAGTTTTCAAAACACCGGGCAGCTCTAC.

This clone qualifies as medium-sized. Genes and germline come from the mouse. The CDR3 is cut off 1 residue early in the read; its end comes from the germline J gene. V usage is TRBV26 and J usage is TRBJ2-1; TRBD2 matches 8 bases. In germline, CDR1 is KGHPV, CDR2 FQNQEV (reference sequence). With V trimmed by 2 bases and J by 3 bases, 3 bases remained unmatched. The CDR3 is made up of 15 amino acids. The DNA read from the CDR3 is TGTGCCAGCAGTCTGGGGGACTGGAGCTATGCTGAGCAGTTC. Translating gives CASSLGDWSYAEQF. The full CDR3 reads CASSLGDWSYAEQFF.

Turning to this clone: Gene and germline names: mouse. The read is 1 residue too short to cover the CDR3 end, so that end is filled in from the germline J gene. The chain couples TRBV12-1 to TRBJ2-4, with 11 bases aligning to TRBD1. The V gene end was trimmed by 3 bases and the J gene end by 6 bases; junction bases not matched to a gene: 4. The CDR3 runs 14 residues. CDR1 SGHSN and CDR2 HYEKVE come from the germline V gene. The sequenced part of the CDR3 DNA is TGTGCCAGCTCTTGGGACAGGGGGGAGAACACCTTGTAC. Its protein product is CASSWDRGENTLY. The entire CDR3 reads CASSWDRGENTLYF.

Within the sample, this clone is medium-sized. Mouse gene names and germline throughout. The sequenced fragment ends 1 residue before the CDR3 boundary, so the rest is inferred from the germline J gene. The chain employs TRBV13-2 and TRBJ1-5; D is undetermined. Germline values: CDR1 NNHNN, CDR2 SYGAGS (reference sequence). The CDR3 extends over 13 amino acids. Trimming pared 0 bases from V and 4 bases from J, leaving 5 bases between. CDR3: CASGDAQNQAPLF. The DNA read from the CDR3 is TGTGCCAGCGGTGATGCACAGAACCAGGCTCCGCTT.

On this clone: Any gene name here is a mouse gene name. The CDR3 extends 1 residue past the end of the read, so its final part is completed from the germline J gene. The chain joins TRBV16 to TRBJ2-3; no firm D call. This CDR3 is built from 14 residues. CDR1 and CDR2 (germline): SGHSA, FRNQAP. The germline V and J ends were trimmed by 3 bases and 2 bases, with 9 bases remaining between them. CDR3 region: CASSLGGFAETLYF. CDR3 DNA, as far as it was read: TGTGCAAGCAGCTTGGGAGGGTTTGCAGAAACGCTGTAT. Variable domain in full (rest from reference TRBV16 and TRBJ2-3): NAGVIQTPRHKVTGKGQEATLWCEPISGHSAVFWYRQTIVQGLEFLTYFRNQAPIDDSGMPKERFSAQMPNQSHSTLKIQSTQPQDSAVYLCASSLGGFAETLYFGSGTRLTVL.

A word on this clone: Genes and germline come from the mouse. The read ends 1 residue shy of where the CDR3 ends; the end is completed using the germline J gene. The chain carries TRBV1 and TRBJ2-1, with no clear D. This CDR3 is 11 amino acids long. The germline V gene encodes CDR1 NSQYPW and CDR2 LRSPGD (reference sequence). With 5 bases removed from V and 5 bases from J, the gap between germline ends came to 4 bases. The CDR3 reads CTCSLDAEQFF. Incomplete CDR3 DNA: TGCACCTGCAGTCTCGATGCTGAGCAGTTC. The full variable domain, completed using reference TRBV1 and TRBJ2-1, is VTLLEQNPRWRLVPRGQAVNLRCILKNSQYPWMSWYQQDLQKQLQWLFTLRSPGDKEVKSLPGADYLATRVTDTELRLQVANMSQGRTLYCTCSLDAEQFFGPGTRLTVL.

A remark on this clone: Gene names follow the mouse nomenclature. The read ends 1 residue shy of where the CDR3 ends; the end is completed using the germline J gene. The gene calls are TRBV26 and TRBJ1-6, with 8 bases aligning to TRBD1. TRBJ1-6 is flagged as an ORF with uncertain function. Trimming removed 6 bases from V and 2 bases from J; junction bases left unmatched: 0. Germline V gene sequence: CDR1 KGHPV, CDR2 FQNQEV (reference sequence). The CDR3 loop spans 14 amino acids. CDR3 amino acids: CASRTGAYNSPLYF. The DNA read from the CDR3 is TGTGCCAGCAGGACAGGGGCCTATAATTCGCCCCTCTAC.

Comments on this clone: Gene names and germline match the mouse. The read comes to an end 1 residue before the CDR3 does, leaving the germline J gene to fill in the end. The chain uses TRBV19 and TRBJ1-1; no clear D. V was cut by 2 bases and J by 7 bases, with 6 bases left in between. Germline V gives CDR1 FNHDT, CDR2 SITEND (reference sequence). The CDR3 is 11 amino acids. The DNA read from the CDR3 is TGTGCCAGCAGTATTACCAGAGAAGTCTTC. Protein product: CASSITREVF. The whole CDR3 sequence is CASSITREVFF.

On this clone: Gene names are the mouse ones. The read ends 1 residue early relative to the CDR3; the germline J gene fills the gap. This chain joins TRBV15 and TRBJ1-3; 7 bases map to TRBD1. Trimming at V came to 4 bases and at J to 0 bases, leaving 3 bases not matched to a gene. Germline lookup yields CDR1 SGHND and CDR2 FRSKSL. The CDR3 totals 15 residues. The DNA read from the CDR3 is TGTGCCAGCAGTTGGGACAGCCCTTCTGGAAATACGCTCTAT. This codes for CASSWDSPSGNTLY. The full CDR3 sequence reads CASSWDSPSGNTLYF.

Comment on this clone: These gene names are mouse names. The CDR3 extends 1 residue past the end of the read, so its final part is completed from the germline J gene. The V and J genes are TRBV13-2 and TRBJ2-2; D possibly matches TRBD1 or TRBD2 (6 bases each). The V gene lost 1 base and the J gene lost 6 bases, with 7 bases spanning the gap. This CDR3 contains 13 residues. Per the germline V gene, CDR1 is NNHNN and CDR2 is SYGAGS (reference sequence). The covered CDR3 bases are TGTGCCAGCGGTGATCGGGGGCCCGGGCAGCTCTAC. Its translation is CASGDRGPGQLY. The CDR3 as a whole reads CASGDRGPGQLYF.

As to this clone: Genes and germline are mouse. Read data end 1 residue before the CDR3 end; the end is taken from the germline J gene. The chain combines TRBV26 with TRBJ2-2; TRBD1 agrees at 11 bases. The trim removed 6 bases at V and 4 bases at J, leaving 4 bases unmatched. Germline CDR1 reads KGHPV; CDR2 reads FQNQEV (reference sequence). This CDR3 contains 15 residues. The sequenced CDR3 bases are TGTGCCAGCAGCCGGGGACAGGGGGGCACCGGGCAGCTCTAC. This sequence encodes CASSRGQGGTGQLY. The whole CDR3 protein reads CASSRGQGGTGQLYF. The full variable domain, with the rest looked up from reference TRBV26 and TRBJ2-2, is NSKVIQTPRYLVKGQGQKAKMRCIPEKGHPVVFWYQQNKNNEFKFLINFQNQEVLQQIDMTEKRFSAECPSNSPCSLEIQSSEAGDSALYLCASSRGQGGTGQLYFGEGSKLTVL.

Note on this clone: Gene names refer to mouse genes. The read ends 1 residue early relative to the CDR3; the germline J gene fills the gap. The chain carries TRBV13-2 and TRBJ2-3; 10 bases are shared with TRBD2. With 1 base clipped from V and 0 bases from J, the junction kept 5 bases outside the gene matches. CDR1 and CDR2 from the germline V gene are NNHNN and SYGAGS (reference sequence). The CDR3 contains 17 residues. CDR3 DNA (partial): TGTGCCAGCGGTGATAGGGGACTGGGGTCTAGTGCAGAAACGCTGTAT. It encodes CASGDRGLGSSAETLY. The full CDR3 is CASGDRGLGSSAETLYF.

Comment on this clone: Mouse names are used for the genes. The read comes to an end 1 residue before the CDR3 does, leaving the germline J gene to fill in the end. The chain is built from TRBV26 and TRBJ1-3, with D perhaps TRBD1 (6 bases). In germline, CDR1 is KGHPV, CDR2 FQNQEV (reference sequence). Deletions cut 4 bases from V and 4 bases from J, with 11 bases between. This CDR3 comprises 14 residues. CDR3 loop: CASSHPGAGNTLYF. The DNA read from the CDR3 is TGTGCCAGCAGTCATCCAGGGGCCGGAAATACGCTCTAT. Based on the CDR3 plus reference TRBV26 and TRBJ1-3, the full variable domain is NSKVIQTPRYLVKGQGQKAKMRCIPEKGHPVVFWYQQNKNNEFKFLINFQNQEVLQQIDMTEKRFSAECPSNSPCSLEIQSSEAGDSALYLCASSHPGAGNTLYFGEGSRLIVV.

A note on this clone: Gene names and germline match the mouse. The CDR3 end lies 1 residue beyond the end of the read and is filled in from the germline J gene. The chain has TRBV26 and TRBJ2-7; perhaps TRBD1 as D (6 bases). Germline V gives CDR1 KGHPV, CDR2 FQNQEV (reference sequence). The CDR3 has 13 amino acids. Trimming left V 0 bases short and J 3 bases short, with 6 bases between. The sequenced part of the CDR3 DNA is TGTGCCAGCAGTCTGTCCAGGGGCTATGAACAGTAC. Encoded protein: CASSLSRGYEQY. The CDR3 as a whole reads CASSLSRGYEQYF.

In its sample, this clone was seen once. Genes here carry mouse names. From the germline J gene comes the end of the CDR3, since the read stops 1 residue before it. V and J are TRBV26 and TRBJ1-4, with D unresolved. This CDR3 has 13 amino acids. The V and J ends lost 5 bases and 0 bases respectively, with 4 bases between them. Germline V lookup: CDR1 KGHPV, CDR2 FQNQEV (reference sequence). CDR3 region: CASSTISNERLFF. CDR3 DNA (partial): TGTGCCAGCAGTACAATTTCCAACGAAAGATTATTT.

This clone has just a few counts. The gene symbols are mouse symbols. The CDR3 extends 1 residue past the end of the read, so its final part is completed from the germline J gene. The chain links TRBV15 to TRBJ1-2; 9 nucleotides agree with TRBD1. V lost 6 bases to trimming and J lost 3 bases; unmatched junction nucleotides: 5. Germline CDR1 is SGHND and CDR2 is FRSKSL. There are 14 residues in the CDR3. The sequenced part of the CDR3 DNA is TGTGCCAGCAGACCGGGACAGGGAGACTCCGACTACACC. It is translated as CASRPGQGDSDYT. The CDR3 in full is CASRPGQGDSDYTF.

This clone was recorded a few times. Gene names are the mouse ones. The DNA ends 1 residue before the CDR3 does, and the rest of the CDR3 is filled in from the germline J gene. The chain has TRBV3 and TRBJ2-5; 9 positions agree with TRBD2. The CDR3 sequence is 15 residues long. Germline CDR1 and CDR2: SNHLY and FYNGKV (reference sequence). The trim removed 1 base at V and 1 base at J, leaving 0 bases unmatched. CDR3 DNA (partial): TGTGCCAGCAGCTTAGACTGGGGGGACCAAGACACCCAGTAC. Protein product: CASSLDWGDQDTQY. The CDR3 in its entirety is CASSLDWGDQDTQYF.

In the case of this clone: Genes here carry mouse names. The CDR3 bases that were read are TGTGCCAGCAGTCGAGGGATTTCCAACGAAAGATTATTT. It translates to CASSRGISNERLF. The whole CDR3 protein is CASSRGISNERLFF. The V call is TRBV26, the J call TRBJ1-4; D unclear. The read ends 1 residue shy of where the CDR3 ends; the end is completed using the germline J gene. The germline CDR1 and CDR2 sequences are KGHPV and FQNQEV (reference sequence). The CDR3 consists of 14 residues. Trimming left V 4 bases short and J 0 bases short, with 6 bases between. The full variable domain, with the rest looked up from reference TRBV26 and TRBJ1-4, is NSKVIQTPRYLVKGQGQKAKMRCIPEKGHPVVFWYQQNKNNEFKFLINFQNQEVLQQIDMTEKRFSAECPSNSPCSLEIQSSEAGDSALYLCASSRGISNERLFFGHGTKLSVL.

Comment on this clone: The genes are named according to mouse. CDR3 amino acids: CASSGDRTNSDYTF. The CDR3 bases that were read are TGTGCCAGCAGCGGGGACAGGACAAACTCCGACTACACC. V usage is TRBV3 and J usage is TRBJ1-2, with TRBD1 matching 8 bases. The CDR3 end falls 1 residue outside the read, so it is completed with the germline J gene. Germline V gene lookup returns CDR1 SNHLY and CDR2 FYNGKV (reference sequence). The CDR3 is 14 residues long. V dropped 5 bases and J dropped 0; count of bases not matched to a gene: 2.

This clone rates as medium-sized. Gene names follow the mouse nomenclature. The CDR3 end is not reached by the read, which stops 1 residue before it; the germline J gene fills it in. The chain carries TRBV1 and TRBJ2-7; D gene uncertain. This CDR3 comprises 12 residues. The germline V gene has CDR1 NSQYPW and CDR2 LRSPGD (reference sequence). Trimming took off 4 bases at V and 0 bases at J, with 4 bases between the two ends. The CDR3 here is CTCSDLSYEQYF. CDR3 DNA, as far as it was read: TGCACCTGCAGTGACCTCTCCTATGAACAGTAC.

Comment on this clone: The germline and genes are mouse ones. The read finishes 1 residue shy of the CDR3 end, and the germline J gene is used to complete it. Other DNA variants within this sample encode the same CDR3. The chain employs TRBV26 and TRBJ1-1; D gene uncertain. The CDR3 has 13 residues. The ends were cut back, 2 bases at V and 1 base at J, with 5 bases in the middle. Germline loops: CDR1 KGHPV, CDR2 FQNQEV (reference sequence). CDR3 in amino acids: CASSLGGNTEVFF. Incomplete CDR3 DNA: TGTGCCAGCAGTCTGGGAGGAAACACAGAAGTCTTC.

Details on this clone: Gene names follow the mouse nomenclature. CDR3 amino acids: CGAREGWGANQDTQYF. The CDR3 bases that were read are TGTGGTGCTAGGGAAGGCTGGGGGGCCAACCAAGACACCCAGTAC. The chain joins TRBV20 to TRBJ2-5, with 8 positions matching TRBD2. The read terminates 1 residue ahead of where the CDR3 ends, so the germline J gene completes it. The CDR3 extends over 16 amino acids. Germline CDR1 GFQATS, CDR2 STVNSAI. With 0 bases clipped from V and 0 bases from J, the junction kept 5 bases outside the gene matches.

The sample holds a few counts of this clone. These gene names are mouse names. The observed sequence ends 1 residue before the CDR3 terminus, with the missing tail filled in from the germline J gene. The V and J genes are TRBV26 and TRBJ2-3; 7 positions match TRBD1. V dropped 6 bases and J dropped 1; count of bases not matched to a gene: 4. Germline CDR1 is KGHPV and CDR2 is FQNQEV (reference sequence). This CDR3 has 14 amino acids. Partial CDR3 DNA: TGTGCCAGCAGCCTCGACAGGGGTGCAGAAACGCTGTAT. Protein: CASSLDRGAETLY. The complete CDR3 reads CASSLDRGAETLYF. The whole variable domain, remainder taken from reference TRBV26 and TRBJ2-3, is NSKVIQTPRYLVKGQGQKAKMRCIPEKGHPVVFWYQQNKNNEFKFLINFQNQEVLQQIDMTEKRFSAECPSNSPCSLEIQSSEAGDSALYLCASSLDRGAETLYFGSGTRLTVL.